This entry lists 29 T cell receptor beta chains sequenced from one sample in a study of T cell changes during pregnancy in multiple sclerosis. Method: immunoSEQ multiplex PCR; TCRdb's copy keeps in-frame clones and lacks some. The sample contains approximately 96,000 clones, about 91% of which appear only once. Sequenced material: peripheral blood, taken after pregnancy. The receptors originated from a female donor in good health, enrolled as a control in a pregnancy study.

This clone has just a few counts. The chain uses TRBV19 and TRBJ2-2, with 7 nucleotides matching TRBD1. The J segment lost 2 bases and the V segment lost 10 bases, leaving 7 bases of the junction unmatched. CDR3 length: 14 amino acids. Looked up from germline, CDR1 is LNHDA and CDR2 is SQIVND (reference sequence). CDR3 amino acids: CATSGTVNTGELFF. CDR3 nucleotide sequence: TGTGCCACCTCCGGGACAGTAAACACCGGGGAGCTGTTTTTT.

This chain connects TRBV21-1 to TRBJ1-2. TRBV21-1 is listed as a pseudogene. The CDR3 runs 13 residues. The CDR3 sequence: CASSGTKICGYTF. As DNA, the CDR3 is TGTGCCAGCAGCGGGACTAAAATTTGCGGCTACACCTTC.

V usage is TRBV6-4 and J usage is TRBJ1-2, with 10 bases that match TRBD1. With 6 bases clipped from V and 8 bases from J, the junction kept 15 bases outside the gene matches. This CDR3 region has 16 residues. The germline V gene has CDR1 MRHNA and CDR2 SNTAGT. CDR3 bases: TGTGCCAGCAGGGGACGGATCGGGACAGGGGAGAGGGGCTACACCTTC. It yields the protein CASRGRIGTGERGYTF.

The chain links TRBV19 to TRBJ2-7, with 8 bases identical to TRBD1. Losses at the gene ends were 7 bases for V and 2 bases for J; bases not matched to a gene: 1. The CDR3 is 12 amino acids. CDR1 is LNHDA, CDR2 SQIVND, per germline (reference sequence). The CDR3 region is CASTGQAYEQYF. The CDR3 nucleotides read TGTGCCAGTACGGGACAGGCCTACGAGCAGTACTTC.

This rearrangement joins TRBV7-2 to TRBJ2-5, with TRBD1 as a possible D gene (5 bases). From germline, CDR1 is SGHTA and CDR2 FQGNSA. The V end lost 5 bases, the J end lost 5 bases, and 15 bases lay between the germline ends. The CDR3 spans 14 residues. This chain's CDR3 is CASSASGFVETQYF. CDR3 bases: TGTGCCAGCAGCGCCTCAGGGTTTGTGGAGACCCAGTACTTC.

The genes are TRBV28 and TRBJ2-1, with 8 bases that match TRBD1. CDR1 and CDR2 from the germline V gene are MDHEN and SYDVKM. The CDR3 is 14 amino acids. Germline trimming cut 4 bases from V and 4 bases from J; bases unmatched to any gene: 3. CDR3: CASSWTGSYNEQFF. The CDR3 DNA follows: TGTGCCAGCAGTTGGACAGGGAGTTACAATGAGCAGTTCTTC.

CDR3 region: CASSLGSTGTHYNEQFF. The CDR3 bases are TGTGCCAGCAGCTTAGGGTCGACAGGGACCCATTACAATGAGCAGTTCTTC. The V gene is TRBV7-9, the J gene TRBJ2-1; 7 bases line up with TRBD1. Unmatched junction bases numbered 10, after V lost 1 base and J lost 4 bases. Per germline, CDR1 SEHNR and CDR2 FQNEAQ (reference sequence). This CDR3 contains 17 residues.

The gene calls are TRBV5-1 and TRBJ1-4; D might be TRBD1 (5 bases). This CDR3 spans 12 amino acids. Trimming stripped 0 bases from V and 8 bases from J, with 5 bases between. Germline V gene sequence: CDR1 SGHRS, CDR2 YFSETQ. The chain's CDR3 is CASSLDREKLFF. For the CDR3, the DNA is TGCGCCAGCAGCTTGGACAGGGAAAAACTGTTTTTT.

The J gene is TRBJ1-4, the V gene TRBV5-5; a weak D match, TRBD1 (5 bases). Trimming removed 0 bases at V and 8 bases at J, with 17 bases between. This CDR3 has 16 residues. Germline-derived CDR1 and CDR2 are SGHKS and YYEKEE (reference sequence). The CDR3 is CASSLDVGALGEKLFF. The CDR3 nucleotides read TGTGCCAGCAGCTTGGACGTAGGGGCCCTAGGGGAAAAACTGTTTTTT.

This clone was recorded a few times. V usage is TRBV2 and J usage is TRBJ2-1, with TRBD1 as a possible D gene (6 bases). Germline CDR1 SNHLY, CDR2 FYNNEI. CDR3 size: 14 residues. Trimming took off 6 bases at V and 8 bases at J, with 17 bases between the two ends. The CDR3 coding sequence is TGTGCCAGCAGCGATTCCGGGACAACGCATGAGCAGTTCTTC. It translates to CASSDSGTTHEQFF.

This chain joins TRBV11-2 and TRBJ1-2; a weak D match, TRBD1 (6 bases). Germline V gives CDR1 SGHAT, CDR2 FQNNGV. The germline V and J ends were trimmed by 5 bases and 5 bases, with 15 bases remaining between them. The CDR3 totals 14 residues. The CDR3 nucleotides read TGTGCCAGCAGCAACGACCAGGGGTGGTATGGCTACACCTTC. Protein sequence: CASSNDQGWYGYTF.

This chain uses TRBV6-6 with TRBJ2-2; 8 bases are shared with TRBD2. The CDR3 consists of 15 residues. Losses at the gene ends were 10 bases for V and 3 bases for J; bases not matched to a gene: 10. Per the germline V gene, CDR1 is MNHNY and CDR2 is SVGAGI (reference sequence). CDR3 bases: TGTGCCACCTTCGGGAGGGCTCCGCACACCGGGGAGCTGTTTTTT. Protein product: CATFGRAPHTGELFF.

Here the CDR3 reads CASTLGQSTEAFF. CDR3 sequence (DNA): TGTGCCAGCACCTTAGGACAGAGCACTGAAGCTTTCTTT. V gene TRBV6-1 combines with J gene TRBJ1-1; D possibly corresponds to TRBD1 (6 bases). The germline V gene encodes CDR1 MNHNS and CDR2 SASEGT. The CDR3 is 13 amino acids. The V and J ends lost 7 bases and 4 bases respectively, with 13 bases between them.

The count of this clone is one. The V gene is TRBV28, the J gene TRBJ1-5, with a tentative D call TRBD1 (5 bases). CDR1 MDHEN and CDR2 SYDVKM come from the germline V gene. The germline V and J ends were trimmed by 5 bases and 5 bases, with 16 bases remaining between them. The CDR3 extends over 15 amino acids. CDR3 amino acids: CASSTTGQGYQPQHF. The DNA of the CDR3 is TGTGCCAGCAGTACAACCGGGCAGGGATATCAGCCCCAGCATTTT.

The chain has TRBV19 and TRBJ1-2, with D tentatively TRBD1 (6 bases). Germline assignment: CDR1 LNHDA and CDR2 SQIVND (reference sequence). This CDR3 is 15 amino acids long. V shed 3 bases and J shed 2 bases, with 13 bases lying between them. This chain's CDR3 is CASSMRGGRNYGYTF. In DNA, the CDR3 is TGTGCCAGTAGTATGAGGGGGGGGAGGAACTATGGCTACACCTTC.

V usage is TRBV6-6 and J usage is TRBJ2-2, with 9 positions matching TRBD1. This CDR3 comprises 13 residues. Unmatched junction bases numbered 7, after V lost 10 bases and J lost 7 bases. CDR1 is MNHNY and CDR2 is SVGAGI in the germline V gene (reference sequence). CDR3 region: CATRDRAFGELFF. The DNA of the CDR3 is TGTGCCACCCGGGACAGGGCGTTCGGGGAGCTGTTTTTT.

The chain couples TRBV10-3 to TRBJ1-3; possibly TRBD1 for D (6 bases). CDR1 and CDR2 (germline): ENHRY, SYGVKD. V lost 3 bases and J lost 2, with 8 bases in between. This CDR3 spans 14 amino acids. The CDR3 reads CAISDGTTGNTIYF. CDR3 bases: TGTGCCATCAGTGATGGGACAACTGGAAACACCATATATTTT.

This sequence joins TRBV5-5 and TRBJ1-2; TRBD1 might be the D (5 bases). CDR1 SGHKS and CDR2 YYEKEE come from the germline V gene (reference sequence). The ends were cut back, 0 bases at V and 4 bases at J, with 13 bases in the middle. CDR3 length equals 15 residues. In DNA form, the CDR3 reads TGTGCCAGCAGCTTGGCTTCAGGGAACGGCTATGGCTACACCTTC. Protein sequence: CASSLASGNGYGYTF.

This clone came up once. The chain is built from TRBV28 and TRBJ2-3, with a possible D match to TRBD1 (5 bases). Germline lookup yields CDR1 MDHEN and CDR2 SYDVKM. The CDR3 extends over 14 amino acids. The V end lost 3 bases, the J end lost 2 bases, and 9 bases lay between the germline ends. The CDR3 DNA sequence: TGTGCCAGCAGTTTGAGGACAACCACAGATACGCAGTATTTT. Encoded protein: CASSLRTTTDTQYF.

The CDR3 here is CASSLEVRTTLTQYF. As DNA, the CDR3 is TGCGCCAGCAGCTTGGAGGTTAGGACTACTTTGACCCAGTACTTC. The gene calls are TRBV5-1 and TRBJ2-5; D may be TRBD2 (6 bases). CDR1 and CDR2 (germline): SGHRS, YFSETQ. CDR3 length equals 15 residues. V was pared by 0 bases and J by 7 bases, with 16 bases between.

V gene TRBV27 combines with J gene TRBJ2-1, with 11 bases identical to TRBD2. Germline CDR1 and CDR2: MNHEY and SMNVEV (reference sequence). V lost 5 bases, J lost 4 bases, and 4 bases stayed unmatched. This CDR3 region has 15 residues. The CDR3 DNA reads as TGTGCCAGCAGTGGTGGGACTAGCGGATACAATGAGCAGTTCTTC. It encodes CASSGGTSGYNEQFF.

This clone has a single count. The chain carries TRBV10-1 and TRBJ2-3; TRBD2 aligns across 10 bases. J gave up 2 bases and V 6 bases, and 5 bases lay outside the gene matches. Per germline, CDR1 WNHNN and CDR2 SYGVQD (reference sequence). The CDR3 contains 15 residues. CDR3 sequence (DNA): TGCGCCAGCAGCTCTCTAGCGGGGGACACAGATACGCAGTATTTT. This translates into CASSSLAGDTDTQYF.

The J gene is TRBJ2-7, the V gene TRBV7-2, with a tentative D call TRBD2 (6 bases). There are 13 residues in the CDR3. The germline V gene encodes CDR1 SGHTA and CDR2 FQGNSA. Deletions cut 8 bases from V and 3 bases from J, with 14 bases between. DNA for the CDR3: TGTGCCAGCTCGGGGGTTACTTTCTACGAGCAGTACTTC. It encodes CASSGVTFYEQYF.

There are a few counts of this clone. This chain uses TRBV6-5 with TRBJ1-1; the D gene is possibly TRBD1 (5 bases). Germline CDR1 reads MNHEY; CDR2 reads SVGAGI. CDR3 length equals 13 residues. V lost 2 bases, J lost 7 bases, and 11 bases lay in between. The CDR3 is CASSYDVGGEAFF. CDR3 nucleotide sequence: TGTGCCAGCAGTTACGACGTGGGGGGTGAAGCTTTCTTT.

This chain uses TRBV9 with TRBJ2-7; maybe TRBD1 (6 bases). The CDR3 extends over 16 amino acids. The V end lost 3 bases, the J end lost 5 bases, and 21 bases lay between the germline ends. Germline values: CDR1 SGDLS, CDR2 YYNGEE. The CDR3 here is CASSASPGALGNEQYF. The DNA of the CDR3 is TGTGCCAGCAGCGCATCTCCAGGGGCCCTAGGGAACGAGCAGTACTTC.

The rearrangement uses TRBV28 and TRBJ2-7, with 11 bases identical to TRBD1. The junction had 17 bases not matched to a gene; V was cut back by 7 bases and J by 9 bases. Germline CDR1 reads MDHEN; CDR2 reads SYDVKM. The CDR3 is 16 amino acids. Written as DNA, the CDR3 is TGTGCCAGCACCCGAAGGGGGACAGGGGGATCAAGGGGGCAGTACTTC. Its translation is CASTRRGTGGSRGQYF.

In DNA form, the CDR3 reads TGTGCCAGCAGTTTGTACCGGGACAGCTCCTACGAGCAGTACTTC. The encoded protein is CASSLYRDSSYEQYF. The rearrangement uses TRBV27 and TRBJ2-7; 7 bases map to TRBD1. Germline V gene lookup returns CDR1 MNHEY and CDR2 SMNVEV (reference sequence). The CDR3 is made up of 15 amino acids. The ends lost 3 bases at V and 0 bases at J; junction bases unmatched: 5.

The rearrangement links TRBV19 to TRBJ1-5; D ambiguous. This CDR3 has 14 amino acids. The germline CDR1 and CDR2 sequences are LNHDA and SQIVND (reference sequence). Trimming took 3 bases from V and 6 from J, leaving 12 bases between them. The CDR3 loop reads CASSIVEEGQPQHF. The CDR3, as DNA: TGTGCCAGTAGTATTGTGGAGGAGGGTCAGCCCCAGCATTTT.

This clone was detected only a few times. V gene TRBV9 combines with J gene TRBJ1-1; a possible D gene is TRBD1 (5 bases). The V gene lost 3 bases and the J gene lost 1 base, with 10 bases spanning the gap. The CDR3 is 14 amino acids. Per germline, CDR1 SGDLS and CDR2 YYNGEE. The CDR3 DNA reads TGTGCCAGCAGCGCCATGGACAAGAACACTGAAGCTTTCTTT. Its translation: CASSAMDKNTEAFF.